Here is one T cell receptor (beta chain) with its context. This record belongs to a study of blood T cell repertoires in COVID-19. TCRdb's copy holds only in-frame clones and misses some; the assay was immunoSEQ multiplex PCR. The sample shows some 220,000 clones, 85% of them seen only once. Germline lookup yields CDR1 MNHEY and CDR2 SVGAGI. V was clipped by 6 bases and J by 5 bases, with 16 bases between them. CDR3 length: 14 amino acids. This sequence was found in a man between 50 and 59 years old with COVID-19, enrolled during active disease. The V and J genes are TRBV6-5 and TRBJ2-5; tentative D call: TRBD2 (6 bases). Source material: peripheral blood. This CDR3 reads CASRPRGKGETQYF. The CDR3 coding sequence is TGTGCCAGCAGACCTCGGGGGAAAGGGGAGACCCAGTACTTC.